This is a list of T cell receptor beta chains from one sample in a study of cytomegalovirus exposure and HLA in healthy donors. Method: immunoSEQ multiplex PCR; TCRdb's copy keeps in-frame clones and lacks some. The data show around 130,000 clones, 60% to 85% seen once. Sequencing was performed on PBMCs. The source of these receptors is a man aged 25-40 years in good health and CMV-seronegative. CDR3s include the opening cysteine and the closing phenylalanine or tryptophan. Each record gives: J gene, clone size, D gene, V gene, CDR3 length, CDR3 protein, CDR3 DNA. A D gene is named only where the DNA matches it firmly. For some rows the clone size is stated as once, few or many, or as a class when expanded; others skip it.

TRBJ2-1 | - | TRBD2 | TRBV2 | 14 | CASSGTSFGNEQFF | TGTGCCAGCAGCGGGACTAGTTTTGGCAATGAGCAGTTCTTC
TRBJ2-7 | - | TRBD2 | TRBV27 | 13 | CASSREGSYEQYF | TGTGCCAGCAGTCGGGAGGGCTCCTACGAGCAGTACTTC
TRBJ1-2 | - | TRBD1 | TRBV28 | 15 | CASSKGQGVDYGYTF | TGTGCCAGCAGTAAAGGACAGGGGGTAGACTATGGCTACACCTTC
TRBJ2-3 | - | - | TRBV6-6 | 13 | CASSQKLADTQYF | TGTGCCAGCAGCCAAAAACTAGCAGATACGCAGTATTTT
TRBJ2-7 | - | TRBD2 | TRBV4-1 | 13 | CASSQSLAGEQYF | TGCGCCAGCAGCCAGAGCCTAGCGGGCGAGCAGTACTTC
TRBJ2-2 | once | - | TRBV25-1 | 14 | CASRTRPNTGELFF | TGTGCCAGCAGGACAAGACCGAACACCGGGGAGCTGTTTTTT
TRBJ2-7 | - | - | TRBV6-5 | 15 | CASRARQGGPYEQYF | TGTGCCAGCAGAGCCAGGCAGGGGGGTCCCTACGAGCAGTACTTC
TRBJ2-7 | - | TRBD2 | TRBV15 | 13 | CATRGLAGGLEYF | TGTGCCACCAGAGGGCTAGCGGGAGGGCTGGAGTACTTC
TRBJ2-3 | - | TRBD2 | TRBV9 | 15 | CASSPRRGGGDTQYF | TGTGCCAGCAGCCCTAGGCGGGGGGGCGGAGATACGCAGTATTTT
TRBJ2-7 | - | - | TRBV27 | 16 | CASSFLRQDLLYEQYF | TGTGCCAGCAGCTTCTTAAGACAGGACTTATTATACGAGCAGTACTTC
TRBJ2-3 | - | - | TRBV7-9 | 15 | CASSSSGGASDTQYF | TGTGCCAGCAGCTCAAGTGGGGGGGCGTCGGATACGCAGTATTTT
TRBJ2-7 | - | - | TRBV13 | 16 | CASSSRPGEGSYEQYF | TGTGCCAGCAGCTCCCGGCCTGGAGAGGGAAGCTACGAGCAGTACTTC
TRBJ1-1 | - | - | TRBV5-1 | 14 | CASGGGGPNTEAFF | TGCGCCAGCGGAGGGGGGGGACCAAACACTGAAGCTTTCTTT
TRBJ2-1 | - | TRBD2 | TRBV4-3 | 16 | CASSQDPTSGRNEQFF | TGCGCCAGCAGCCAAGACCCGACTAGCGGGAGAAATGAGCAGTTCTTC
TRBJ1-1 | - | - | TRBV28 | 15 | CASGMGRRGTTEAFF | TGTGCCAGCGGAATGGGACGCAGGGGTACCACTGAAGCTTTCTTT
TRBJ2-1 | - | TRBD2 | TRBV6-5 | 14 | CASRTSGMGGEQFF | TGTGCCAGCAGGACTAGCGGGATGGGGGGGGAGCAGTTCTTC
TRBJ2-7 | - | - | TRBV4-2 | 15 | CASSQDGGWRYEQYF | TGTGCCAGCAGCCAAGATGGGGGGTGGAGATACGAGCAGTACTTC
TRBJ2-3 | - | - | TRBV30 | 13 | CAWSVLGRDTQYF | TGTGCCTGGAGTGTACTAGGTCGGGATACGCAGTATTTT
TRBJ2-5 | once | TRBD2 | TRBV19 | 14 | CASRSAGVGETQYF | TGTGCCAGTCGTTCTGCGGGGGTGGGAGAGACCCAGTACTTC
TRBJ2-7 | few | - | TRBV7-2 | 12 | CASSGPSYEQYF | TGTGCCAGCAGCGGGCCGTCCTACGAGCAGTACTTC
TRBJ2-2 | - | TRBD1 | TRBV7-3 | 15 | CASSSQGGNTGELFF | TGTGCCAGCAGCTCACAGGGGGGCAACACCGGGGAGCTGTTTTTT
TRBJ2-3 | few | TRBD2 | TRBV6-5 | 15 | CASRASGSSGDTQYF | TGTGCCAGCAGAGCTAGCGGGAGCAGCGGGGATACGCAGTATTTT
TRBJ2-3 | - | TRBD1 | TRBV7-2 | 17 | CASSFLGRGLSGDTQYF | TGTGCCAGCAGCTTTTTGGGCAGGGGGCTAAGCGGAGATACGCAGTATTTT
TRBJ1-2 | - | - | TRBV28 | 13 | CASINDRNYGYTF | TGTGCCAGCATTAATGACAGAAACTATGGCTACACCTTC
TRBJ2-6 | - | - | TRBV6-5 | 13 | CASRRSGANVLTF | TGTGCCAGCAGGAGGTCTGGGGCCAACGTCCTGACTTTC
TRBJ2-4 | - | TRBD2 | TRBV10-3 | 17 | CAISERASGAGANIQYF | TGTGCCATCAGTGAGAGGGCTAGCGGGGCGGGCGCGAACATTCAGTACTTC
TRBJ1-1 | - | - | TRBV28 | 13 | CASSSESNTEAFF | TGTGCCAGCAGTTCGGAGTCGAACACTGAAGCTTTCTTT
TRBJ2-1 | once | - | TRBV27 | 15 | CASTVAKPGYNEQFF | TGTGCCAGCACGGTAGCGAAACCGGGGTACAATGAGCAGTTCTTC
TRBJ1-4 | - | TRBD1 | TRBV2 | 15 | CASSVTQGGNEKLFF | TGTGCCAGCAGTGTAACACAGGGGGGTAATGAAAAACTGTTTTTT
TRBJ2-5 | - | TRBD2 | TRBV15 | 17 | CATSRDAWGGREETQYF | TGTGCCACCAGCAGGGATGCCTGGGGAGGGCGCGAAGAGACCCAGTACTTC
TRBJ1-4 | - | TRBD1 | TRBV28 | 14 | CASGGTGATEKLFF | TGTGCCAGCGGAGGGACAGGGGCCACGGAAAAACTGTTTTTT